Listed below are T cell receptor beta chains from one sample, sequenced in a study of OX40 agonist ivuxolimab in advanced cancers. The assay was immunoSEQ multiplex PCR, and TCRdb's table has in-frame clones only and misses some. The sample yields around 80,000 clones, around 88% seen once. Specimen: CD4+ or CD8+ T cells sorted from blood, collected in a trial of the OX40 agonist ivuxolimab. These TCRs come from an adult with an advanced solid tumor such as melanoma, head and neck, liver or kidney cancer. Both conserved end residues are part of each CDR3. The order of the fields is V gene, clone size, D gene, J gene, CDR3 DNA, CDR3 protein. The D gene is left open where the match is weak. Expanded clones are given a class, and other clones once, few, many or no size at all.

V gene: TRBV7-3
clone size: NA
D gene: NA
J gene: TRBJ2-7
CDR3 DNA: TGTGCCAGCAAAGGCGACGAGCAGTACTTC
CDR3 protein: CASKGDEQYF

V gene: TRBV5-1
clone size: NA
D gene: NA
J gene: TRBJ2-5
CDR3 DNA: TGCGCCAGCAGCTTCGACTACACACAAGAGACCCAGTACTTC
CDR3 protein: CASSFDYTQETQYF

V gene: TRBV5-1
clone size: NA
D gene: NA
J gene: TRBJ1-2
CDR3 DNA: TGCGCCAGCAGCTTGGGTCCGGGAACTAACTATGGCTACACCTTC
CDR3 protein: CASSLGPGTNYGYTF

V gene: TRBV28
clone size: few
D gene: TRBD1
J gene: TRBJ2-3
CDR3 DNA: TGTGCCAGCAGTTCCTCCGGGACAGGCTCCACAGATACGCAGTATTTT
CDR3 protein: CASSSSGTGSTDTQYF

V gene: TRBV28
clone size: NA
D gene: TRBD2
J gene: TRBJ2-5
CDR3 DNA: TGTGCCAGCAGCCAGAGGGACTATCAAGAGACCCAGTACTTC
CDR3 protein: CASSQRDYQETQYF

V gene: TRBV7-8
clone size: NA
D gene: NA
J gene: TRBJ2-5
CDR3 DNA: TGTGCCAGCAGCCCCCAGGAGACCCAGTACTTC
CDR3 protein: CASSPQETQYF

V gene: TRBV30
clone size: once
D gene: TRBD1
J gene: TRBJ1-6
CDR3 DNA: TGTGCCTGGAGATCGGACAGGGGGCCTTCACCCCTCCACTTT
CDR3 protein: CAWRSDRGPSPLHF

V gene: TRBV18
clone size: NA
D gene: TRBD2
J gene: TRBJ2-1
CDR3 DNA: TGTGCCAGCTCACCACGGGGCGGCGGGAGGAAGGGTGAGCAGTTCTTC
CDR3 protein: CASSPRGGGRKGEQFF

V gene: TRBV19
clone size: NA
D gene: TRBD2
J gene: TRBJ2-7
CDR3 DNA: TGTGCCAGTAGAGAACCCGGGACTAGCGGCTACGAGCAGTACTTC
CDR3 protein: CASREPGTSGYEQYF

V gene: TRBV18
clone size: NA
D gene: NA
J gene: TRBJ2-3
CDR3 DNA: TGTGCCAGCTCACCGAACCGACGGGATACGCAGTATTTT
CDR3 protein: CASSPNRRDTQYF